Listed below are T cell receptor beta chains from one sample, sequenced in a study of T cells in Graves' hyperthyroidism and ophthalmopathy. In TCRdb, the multiplex PCR reads were re-called with MiXCR into one record per CDR3 protein. The data contain 550,000 to 700,000 distinct CDR3 sequences, 46% of them singletons. Specimen: peripheral blood or thyroid tissue (not recorded which). The receptors derive from an adult woman with Graves' disease, either hyperthyroidism or ophthalmopathy (not recorded which). CDR3s include the opening cysteine and the closing phenylalanine or tryptophan. A D gene is named only where the DNA matches it firmly. The size entry is marked missing in some rows and otherwise reads once, few, many or a size class.

J,V,size,D,CDR3,DNA
TRBJ2-2,TRBV5-1,many,NA,CASQAAGELFF,TGCGCCAGCCAGGCTGCCGGGGAGCTGTTTTTT
TRBJ2-5,TRBV15,many,NA,CATSSGRGQETQYF,TGTGCCACCAGTTCGGGCAGGGGCCAAGAGACCCAGTACTTC
TRBJ2-7,TRBV2,many,NA,CASRAGTYTYEQYF,TGTGCCAGCAGAGCCGGGACATACACCTACGAGCAGTACTTC
TRBJ1-5,TRBV2,many,NA,CASSAGEGSLRNQPQHF,TGTGCCAGCAGTGCGGGGGAGGGATCCTTACGCAATCAGCCCCAGCATTTT
TRBJ2-5,TRBV11-2,NA,NA,CASSLSPGAETQYF,TGTGCCAGCAGCTTATCCCCGGGGGCGGAGACCCAGTACTTC
TRBJ1-2,TRBV9,NA,NA,CASSVEGGGNYGYTF,TGTGCCAGCAGCGTAGAGGGGGGGGGTAACTATGGCTACACCTTC
TRBJ1-4,TRBV29-1,few,NA,CSVEDLGRGEKLFF,TGCAGCGTTGAAGATTTGGGGCGCGGTGAAAAACTGTTTTTT
TRBJ1-2,TRBV10-3,many,NA,CAISGGRHGYTF,TGTGCCATCAGTGGTGGCAGACATGGCTACACCTTC
TRBJ2-5,TRBV24-1,NA,NA,CATSDVRELGETQYF,TGTGCCACCAGTGATGTCAGGGAACTCGGAGAGACCCAGTACTTC
TRBJ1-3,TRBV29-1,NA,NA,CSVEYGHSGNTIYF,TGCAGCGTTGAGTACGGCCACTCTGGAAACACCATATATTTT
TRBJ1-1,TRBV19,many,NA,CASSIPGRRPEAFF,TGTGCCAGTAGTATTCCAGGCAGAAGACCTGAAGCTTTCTTT
TRBJ2-5,TRBV29-1,once,TRBD1,CSVTPGQGNQETQYF,TGCAGCGTTACCCCGGGACAGGGGAACCAAGAGACCCAGTACTTC
TRBJ1-3,TRBV14,many,NA,CASSQDYPLQGFGNTIYF,TGTGCCAGCAGCCAAGATTACCCGCTCCAGGGATTCGGAAACACCATATATTTT
TRBJ2-3,TRBV29-1,NA,TRBD2,CSSAGGSTDTQYF,TGCAGCTCGGCGGGAGGGAGCACAGATACGCAGTATTTT
TRBJ1-2,TRBV11-2,many,NA,CASSFLRQNYGYTF,TGTGCCAGCAGCTTTCTTAGACAGAACTATGGCTACACCTTC
TRBJ2-5,TRBV15,NA,NA,CATSRVDSLGETQYF,TGTGCCACCAGCAGAGTAGACAGCCTGGGGGAGACCCAGTACTTC
TRBJ1-6,TRBV9,many,NA,CASRGEGGSPLHF,TGTGCCAGCAGGGGGGAGGGTGGATCACCCCTCCACTTT
TRBJ2-7,TRBV7-9,many,NA,CASSTLLFEQYF,TGTGCCAGCAGCACACTCCTATTTGAGCAGTACTTC
TRBJ2-7,TRBV6-5,many,NA,CASSYRGAYEQYF,TGTGCCAGCAGTTACAGGGGTGCCTACGAGCAGTACTTC
TRBJ2-3,TRBV10-3,few,NA,CAISVPSVDTQYF,TGTGCCATCAGTGTCCCTTCGGTGGATACGCAGTATTTT
TRBJ2-7,TRBV4-2,few,NA,CASSQDTGESYEQYF,TGTGCCAGCAGCCAAGATACGGGTGAATCCTACGAGCAGTACTTC
TRBJ2-5,TRBV15,NA,NA,CATSRATWIGQETQYF,TGTGCCACGAGCAGAGCAACCTGGATAGGCCAAGAGACCCAGTACTTC
TRBJ1-1,TRBV9,many,NA,CASSPGLNPEAFF,TGTGCCAGCAGCCCGGGACTAAACCCAGAAGCTTTCTTT
TRBJ1-1,TRBV29-1,few,NA,CSVRGVLNTEAFF,TGCAGCGTTCGAGGAGTTTTGAACACTGAAGCTTTCTTT
TRBJ1-2,TRBV10-1,NA,TRBD1,CASSGDRDRSNYGYTF,TGCGCCAGCAGCGGAGACAGGGACCGCTCTAACTATGGCTACACCTTC
TRBJ2-1,TRBV19,NA,TRBD2,CASSYGGGDEQFF,TGTGCCAGTAGTTACGGGGGGGGTGATGAGCAGTTCTTC
TRBJ1-5,TRBV24-1,once,NA,CATSEGPGTGGQPQHF,TGTGCCACCAGTGAGGGACCAGGGACCGGGGGTCAGCCCCAGCATTTT
TRBJ1-2,TRBV6-5,many,TRBD1,CASSGTGGRYGYTF,TGTGCCAGCAGTGGGACAGGGGGACGTTATGGCTACACCTTC
TRBJ2-2,TRBV7-9,NA,NA,CASSPITKPAANTGELFF,TGTGCCAGCAGCCCGATTACAAAGCCGGCGGCGAACACCGGGGAGCTGTTTTTT
TRBJ1-1,TRBV20-1,NA,NA,CSAPQQWRSNTEAFF,TGCAGTGCCCCGCAACAGTGGCGGTCGAACACTGAAGCTTTCTTT
TRBJ2-7,TRBV5-1,many,TRBD2,CASSLLARSSYEQYF,TGCGCCAGCAGCCTACTAGCGAGGAGCTCCTACGAGCAGTACTTC
TRBJ1-1,TRBV19,many,TRBD1,CASTPGQGAEAFF,TGTGCCAGTACGCCGGGACAGGGAGCTGAAGCTTTCTTT
TRBJ1-1,TRBV6-1,many,NA,CASSEFKNTEAFF,TGTGCCAGCAGTGAATTTAAGAACACTGAAGCTTTCTTT